This TCR beta chain was sequenced in a study of identical twins. This clonotype was detected ten times or more. Its cognate antigen is unknown. TCRdb analysed the 5' RACE reads with MiXCR anew, one entry per CDR3 protein. Here the sample spans hundreds of thousands of distinct CDR3 sequences, around 8.3% being singletons. Healthy Caucasian donors formed the entire cohort. V gave up 0 bases and J gave up 4 bases, with 10 bases separating them. This CDR3 comprises 15 residues. Germline V gene lookup returns CDR1 LGHNA and CDR2 YSLEER. Study-wide results and caveats: Invariant MAIT and iNKT cells are populations that could partly confound zero-insertion analyses. Compared with models, monozygotic twins showed more out-of-frame TCR alpha sharing.

This same sample was also part of a study on yellow fever vaccine responses in identical twins. That source reports: Vaccine T cell responses of twins reportedly seemed partly convergent and partly personalized.

This chain links TRBV4-3 with TRBJ2-1; no firm D call. The sequence came from a woman aged 18-29 years in good health. Sample: PBMCs. CDR3 sequence (DNA): TGCGCCAGCAGCCAAGATTCCGACGAATACAATGAGCAGTTCTTC. It yields the protein CASSQDSDEYNEQFF.